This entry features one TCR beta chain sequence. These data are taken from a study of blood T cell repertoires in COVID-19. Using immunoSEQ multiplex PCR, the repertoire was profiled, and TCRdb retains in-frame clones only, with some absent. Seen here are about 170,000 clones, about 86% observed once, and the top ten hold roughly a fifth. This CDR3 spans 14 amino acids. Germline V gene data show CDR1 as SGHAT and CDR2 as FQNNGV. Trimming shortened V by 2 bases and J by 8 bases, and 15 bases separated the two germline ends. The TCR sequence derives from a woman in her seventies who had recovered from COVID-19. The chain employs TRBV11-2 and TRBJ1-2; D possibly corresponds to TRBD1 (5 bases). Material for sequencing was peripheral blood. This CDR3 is CASSLSSGVGGYTF. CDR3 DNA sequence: TGTGCCAGCAGCTTAAGCTCGGGGGTTGGCGGCTACACCTTC.